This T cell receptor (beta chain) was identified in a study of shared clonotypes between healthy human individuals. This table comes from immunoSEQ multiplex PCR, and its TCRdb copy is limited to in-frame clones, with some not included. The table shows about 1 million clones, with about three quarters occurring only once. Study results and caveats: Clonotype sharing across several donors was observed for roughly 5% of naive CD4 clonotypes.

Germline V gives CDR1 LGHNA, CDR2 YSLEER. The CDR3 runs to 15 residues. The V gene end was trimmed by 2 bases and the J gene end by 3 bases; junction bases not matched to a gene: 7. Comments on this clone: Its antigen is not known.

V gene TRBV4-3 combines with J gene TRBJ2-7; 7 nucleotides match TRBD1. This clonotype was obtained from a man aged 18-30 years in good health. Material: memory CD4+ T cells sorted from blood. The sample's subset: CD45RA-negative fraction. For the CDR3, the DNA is TGCGCCAGCAGCCAACGGACAGGCAGAATCTACGAGCAGTACTTC. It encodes CASSQRTGRIYEQYF.